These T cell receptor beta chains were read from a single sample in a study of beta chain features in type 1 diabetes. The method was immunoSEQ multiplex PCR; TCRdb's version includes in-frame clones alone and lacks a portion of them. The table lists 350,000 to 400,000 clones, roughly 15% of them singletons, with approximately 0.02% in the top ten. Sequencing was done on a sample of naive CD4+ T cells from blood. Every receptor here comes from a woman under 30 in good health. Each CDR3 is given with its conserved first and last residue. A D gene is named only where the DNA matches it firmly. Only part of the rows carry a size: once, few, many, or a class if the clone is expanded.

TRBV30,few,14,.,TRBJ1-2,CAWRTSDRLSGYTF,TGTGCCTGGAGGACATCAGACCGGCTTTCGGGCTACACCTTC
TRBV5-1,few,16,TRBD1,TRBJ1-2,CASSVGPGTGPYGYTF,TGCGCCAGCAGCGTAGGGCCGGGGACAGGGCCCTATGGCTACACCTTC
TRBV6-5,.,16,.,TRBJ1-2,CASSYRRNSANYGYTF,TGTGCCAGCAGTTATAGGCGGAATTCAGCTAACTATGGCTACACCTTC
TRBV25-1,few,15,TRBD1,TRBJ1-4,CASSENRGANEKLFF,TGTGCCAGCAGTGAAAACAGGGGGGCTAATGAAAAACTGTTTTTT
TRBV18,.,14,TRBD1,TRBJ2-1,CASSATGGRNEQFF,TGTGCCAGCTCAGCGACAGGGGGCCGCAATGAGCAGTTCTTC
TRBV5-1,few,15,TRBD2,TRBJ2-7,CASRGTSGDSYEQYF,TGCGCCAGCAGGGGGACTAGCGGGGACTCCTACGAGCAGTACTTC
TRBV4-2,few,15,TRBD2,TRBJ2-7,CASSQSQREDYEQYF,TGTGCCAGCAGCCAATCCCAGCGGGAAGACTACGAGCAGTACTTC
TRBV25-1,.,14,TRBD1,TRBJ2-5,CASSDPGGQETQYF,TGTGCCAGCAGTGATCCAGGGGGCCAGGAGACCCAGTACTTC
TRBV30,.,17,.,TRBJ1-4,CAWTLRPGVPSNEKLFF,TGTGCCTGGACCTTGCGCCCGGGGGTGCCATCTAATGAAAAACTGTTTTTT
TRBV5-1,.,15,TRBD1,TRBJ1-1,CASSLTTGKNTEAFF,TGCGCCAGCAGCTTGACGACAGGGAAGAACACTGAAGCTTTCTTT
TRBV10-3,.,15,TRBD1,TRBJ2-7,CAISELGTGTGEQYF,TGTGCCATCAGTGAGTTGGGGACAGGGACGGGCGAGCAGTACTTC
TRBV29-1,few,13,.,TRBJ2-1,CSIRGGPYNEQFF,TGCAGCATAAGAGGGGGTCCCTACAATGAGCAGTTCTTC
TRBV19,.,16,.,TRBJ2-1,CASSIRAPGSYNEQFF,TGTGCCAGTAGTATCAGGGCCCCAGGCTCCTACAATGAGCAGTTCTTC
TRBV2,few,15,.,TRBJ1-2,CASSEALTGWKGYTF,TGTGCCAGCAGTGAAGCGCTTACAGGGTGGAAGGGCTACACCTTC
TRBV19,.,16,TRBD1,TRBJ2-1,CASRAQGERARNEQFF,TGTGCCAGTAGGGCACAGGGGGAAAGGGCGAGGAATGAGCAGTTCTTC
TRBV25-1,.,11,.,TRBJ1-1,CASSNHGEAFF,TGTGCCAGCTCGAATCACGGTGAAGCTTTCTTT
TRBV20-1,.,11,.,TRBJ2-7,CSARASRGQYF,TGCAGTGCTAGAGCCTCTAGGGGGCAGTACTTC